This T cell receptor beta chain was captured in a study of T cell responses to AZD1222 COVID-19 vaccine. General study results and limits: Unmutated variant regions are reportedly targeted by nearly half of spike-specific TCRs. Seropositive AZD1222 recipients at baseline numbered only six or seven. Repertoire samples came only from after the peak T cell response.

Generated by immunoSEQ multiplex PCR, the TCRdb table keeps only in-frame clones and is missing some. The data show about 110,000 clones, about 87% seen once. Comments on this clone: Its antigen is unknown.

CDR1 and CDR2 from the germline V gene are MNHEY and SVGAGI. The CDR3 totals 15 residues. The junction had 7 bases not matched to a gene; V was cut back by 7 bases and J by 3 bases. The sample in question was peripheral blood, obtained 28 days after the second AZD1222 dose. This rearrangement joins TRBV6-5 to TRBJ1-5; TRBD1 agrees at 9 bases. The clonotype was recovered from an adult who received the AZD1222 COVID-19 vaccine. The CDR3 DNA is TGTGCCAGCAAAATCACAGGGGGCGACAATCAGCCCCAGCATTTT. It specifies CASKITGGDNQPQHF.